One sample yielded the 13 T cell receptor beta chains listed below, sequenced in a study of cytomegalovirus exposure and HLA in healthy donors. In the PCR, 60 Vbeta and 13 Jbeta primers were used. Measured with immunoSEQ multiplex PCR; TCRdb has only the in-frame clones, and not every one. The sample holds about 140,000 clones, about three quarters seen once. Sequencing was done on a sample of PBMCs. These receptor sequences come from a woman aged 30 to 39 in good health and CMV-seronegative.

The chain couples TRBV28 to TRBJ1-1; no reliable D call. CDR1 and CDR2 (germline): MDHEN, SYDVKM. V dropped 7 bases and J dropped 1 base, with 10 bases sitting between them. The CDR3 extends over 13 amino acids. CDR3 bases: TGTGCCAGCAAGTTACAACCGAACACTGAAGCTTTCTTT. It encodes CASKLQPNTEAFF.

This clone was observed a few times. The rearrangement joins TRBV2 to TRBJ1-1, with D possibly being TRBD1 (5 bases). This CDR3 comprises 14 residues. Trimming stripped 1 base from V and 4 bases from J, with 10 bases between. The germline V gene encodes CDR1 SNHLY and CDR2 FYNNEI. The CDR3 sequence is CASSEVTGGTEAFF. The CDR3 DNA follows: TGTGCCAGCAGTGAAGTTACGGGGGGCACTGAAGCTTTCTTT.

The J gene is TRBJ2-5, the V gene TRBV4-1, with TRBD2 identical over 11 bases. Germline V gene lookup returns CDR1 MGHRA and CDR2 YSYEKL. This CDR3 comprises 21 residues. V shed 0 bases and J 5 bases; nucleotides not matched to a gene: 20. CDR3 residues: CASSQDGSVGVAGGPRETQYF. CDR3 nucleotides: TGCGCCAGCAGCCAAGATGGGAGTGTTGGAGTAGCGGGAGGGCCGAGGGAGACCCAGTACTTC.

The genes are TRBV6-1 and TRBJ1-6, with D possibly TRBD1 on 5 matching bases. This CDR3 has 16 residues. Germline CDR1 and CDR2: MNHNS and SASEGT. V was pared by 0 bases and J by 7 bases, with 13 bases between. Here the CDR3 reads CASSEAITTGNSPLHF. CDR3 in DNA: TGTGCCAGCAGTGAAGCTATAACAACAGGAAATTCACCCCTCCACTTT.

The chain has TRBV7-2 and TRBJ1-1; D might be TRBD1 (5 bases). The CDR3 has 15 amino acids. CDR1 SGHTA and CDR2 FQGNSA come from the germline V gene. The V end lost 4 bases, the J end lost 6 bases, and 18 bases lay between the germline ends. CDR3 in DNA: TGTGCCAGCAGCTCGATGGGGCTATCGGGGGCTGAAGCTTTCTTT. Residues: CASSSMGLSGAEAFF.

The V call is TRBV30, the J call TRBJ2-1; 8 bases map to TRBD2. CDR3 length: 11 residues. V gave up 2 bases and J gave up 9 bases; unmatched junction bases: 0. Germline V gene lookup returns CDR1 GTSNPN and CDR2 SVGIG (reference sequence). The CDR3 reads CAWSREGEQFF. The CDR3 coding sequence is TGTGCCTGGAGTCGGGAGGGTGAGCAGTTCTTC.

Comments on this clone: The junction departs from germline at one end; a sequencing error may be responsible. This chain uses TRBV7-9 with TRBJ1-2; D might be TRBD1 (5 bases). The CDR3 is 16 residues long. Germline CDR1 is SEHNR and CDR2 is FQNEAQ (reference sequence). The CDR3 sequence: CSSSLGRDGSSYGYTF. For the CDR3, the DNA is TGTTCCAGCAGCTTAGGGCGGGACGGATCCTCCTATGGCTACACCTTC.

This chain joins TRBV5-4 and TRBJ2-1, with D possibly matching TRBD2 (5 bases). V lost 4 bases, J lost 9 bases, and 11 bases lay in between. This CDR3 region has 12 residues. Germline loops: CDR1 SGHNT, CDR2 YYREEE (reference sequence). The CDR3 spells CASSRQRAEQFF. CDR3 nucleotide sequence: TGTGCCAGCAGCCGGCAGAGGGCTGAGCAGTTCTTC.

The chain joins TRBV27 to TRBJ2-1; TRBD2 is a possible D gene (5 bases). Trimming took off 2 bases at V and 0 bases at J, with 8 bases between the two ends. Germline CDR1 reads MNHEY; CDR2 reads SMNVEV (reference sequence). The CDR3 runs 15 residues. CDR3 protein: CASSLLGSSYNEQFF. The CDR3 DNA is TGTGCCAGCAGTTTACTTGGGAGCTCCTACAATGAGCAGTTCTTC.

The chain joins TRBV11-2 to TRBJ2-7, with TRBD1 as a possible D gene (7 bases). In germline, CDR1 is SGHAT, CDR2 FQNNGV. The V and J ends lost 5 bases and 7 bases respectively, with 21 bases between them. The length of the CDR3 is 15 residues. DNA for the CDR3: TGTGCCAGCAGCCAGGGGGGCAGGCCGGGAGAAGAGCAGTACTTC. Translated, it gives CASSQGGRPGEEQYF.

This clone was recorded a few times. The J gene is TRBJ2-1, the V gene TRBV27; 8 bases align to TRBD2. This CDR3 spans 16 amino acids. Germline CDR1 is MNHEY and CDR2 is SMNVEV (reference sequence). V shed 9 bases, J shed 2 bases, and the junction held 12 bases outside the gene matches. CDR3 sequence: CASRRLSGGPYNEQFF. CDR3 nucleotides: TGTGCCAGTAGACGGTTGAGCGGGGGTCCCTACAATGAGCAGTTCTTC.

The J gene is TRBJ2-5, the V gene TRBV27, with TRBD1 matching 7 bases. From germline, CDR1 is MNHEY and CDR2 SMNVEV (reference sequence). The CDR3 extends over 15 amino acids. Trimming removed 3 bases from V and 4 bases from J; junction bases left unmatched: 8. CDR3 sequence: CASSFLGTEGETQYF. For the CDR3, the DNA is TGTGCCAGCAGTTTTTTGGGGACAGAGGGAGAGACCCAGTACTTC.

This chain joins TRBV6-5 and TRBJ2-7; 10 positions agree with TRBD2. Trimming at V came to 0 bases and at J to 10 bases, leaving 9 bases not matched to a gene. This CDR3 spans 15 amino acids. Germline V gene data show CDR1 as MNHEY and CDR2 as SVGAGI. This chain's CDR3 is CASSYSGTSARPQYF. In DNA form, the CDR3 reads TGTGCCAGCAGTTACTCGGGGACTAGCGCCCGACCTCAGTACTTC.